This TCR beta chain stems from a study of OX40 agonist ivuxolimab in advanced cancers. Points from the study as a whole: Nonresponders included some who also had low normalized T-cell clonal expansion.

Germline loops: CDR1 SGHVS, CDR2 FNYEAQ. V shed 5 bases, J shed 2 bases, and the junction held 5 bases outside the gene matches. This CDR3 contains 14 residues. As regards this clone: Antigen unknown.

Profiled with immunoSEQ multiplex PCR; TCRdb holds only in-frame clones, not every one. There are about 48,000 clones in the sample; about four fifths occur only once, and 1.5% to 2% lies in the top ten. The rearrangement joins TRBV7-6 to TRBJ1-1; 7 bases fit TRBD1. The clonotype comes from an adult with an advanced solid tumor such as melanoma, head and neck, liver or kidney cancer. The specimen comprised CD4+ or CD8+ T cells sorted from blood, sampled in a trial of the OX40 agonist ivuxolimab. The CDR3 nucleotides are TGTGCCAGCAGCAGAGACAGGGTTAACACTGAAGCTTTCTTT. Residues: CASSRDRVNTEAFF.